This is a list of T cell receptor beta chains from one sample in a study of cytomegalovirus exposure and HLA in healthy donors. The repertoire was sequenced with immunoSEQ multiplex PCR; TCRdb's copy has only in-frame clones and lacks some. The sample has 90,000 to 150,000 clones; 81% are singletons. Source material: PBMCs. Receptors were obtained from a woman aged 40 to 50 in good health and CMV-seronegative. Each CDR3 is given with its conserved first and last residue. D genes are given only for firm matches. Not all rows give a size; the values are once, few, many and, for expanded clones, a class.

CDR3 protein	CDR3 DNA	clone size	J gene	D gene	V gene
CASSLDLGLTEAFF	TGTGCCAGCAGCTTAGACCTGGGGCTCACTGAAGCTTTCTTT	NA	TRBJ1-1	NA	TRBV7-9
CAWSGDRGQRSYGYTF	TGTGCCTGGAGTGGTGACAGGGGTCAGAGGTCCTATGGCTACACCTTC	NA	TRBJ1-2	TRBD1	TRBV30
CASSPPRGRIEAFF	TGTGCCAGCTCACCACCGAGGGGGCGGATTGAAGCTTTCTTT	NA	TRBJ1-1	TRBD1	TRBV18
CASSIGQNTGELFF	TGTGCCAGTAGTATCGGACAGAACACCGGGGAGCTGTTTTTT	NA	TRBJ2-2	NA	TRBV19
CASSLSETQYF	TGCGCCAGCAGCTTGTCGGAGACCCAGTACTTC	NA	TRBJ2-5	NA	TRBV5-1
CASSYGYRGQETQYF	TGTGCCAGCAGTTACGGCTACCGGGGACAAGAGACCCAGTACTTC	NA	TRBJ2-5	NA	TRBV6-5
CASSSSEGSGGQLRGGFVAYEQYF	TGCGCCAGCAGCTCTTCCGAGGGGAGCGGGGGCCAATTGCGGGGGGGCTTTGTGGCGTACGAGCAGTACTTC	NA	TRBJ2-7	TRBD2	TRBV5-1
CASKGERYEQYF	TGTGCCAGCAAGGGGGAGAGGTACGAGCAGTACTTC	NA	TRBJ2-7	NA	TRBV25-1
CASSPLGQGNTEAFF	TGTGCCAGCAGCCCTCTGGGACAGGGGAACACTGAAGCTTTCTTT	NA	TRBJ1-1	TRBD1	TRBV11-2
CASSLMGPTDTQYF	TGTGCCAGCAGCTTAATGGGGCCCACAGATACGCAGTATTTT	once	TRBJ2-3	NA	TRBV7-3
CASSSLPDYSNQPQHF	TGTGCCAGCAGCTCTTTGCCAGATTATAGCAATCAGCCCCAGCATTTT	NA	TRBJ1-5	NA	TRBV5-5
CASSLIGGSDSYEQYF	TGTGCCAGCAGTTTAATAGGAGGAAGCGATTCCTACGAGCAGTACTTC	NA	TRBJ2-7	NA	TRBV27
CASSQDSPTTDTQYF	TGCGCCAGCAGCCAGGACAGCCCCACCACAGATACGCAGTATTTT	NA	TRBJ2-3	NA	TRBV4-3
CSVEDRGYGANVLTF	TGCAGCGTCGAGGACAGGGGCTATGGGGCCAACGTCCTGACTTTC	NA	TRBJ2-6	TRBD1	TRBV29-1
CASNPGTSVYEQYF	TGTGCCAGCAACCCCGGGACTAGCGTCTACGAGCAGTACTTC	NA	TRBJ2-7	TRBD2	TRBV6-1
CASIPLAGVGTQYF	TGTGCCAGCATTCCACTAGCGGGGGTAGGGACCCAGTACTTC	NA	TRBJ2-5	TRBD2	TRBV2
CASSLVLAGGTSTDTQYF	TGTGCCAGCAGCTTAGTTCTAGCGGGGGGGACGAGCACAGATACGCAGTATTTT	NA	TRBJ2-3	TRBD2	TRBV7-2
CASSGTQEANYGYTF	TGTGCCAGCAGTGGCACCCAGGAAGCTAACTATGGCTACACCTTC	few	TRBJ1-2	NA	TRBV2
CASSLPGGGGYTEAFF	TGTGCCAGCAGCTTGCCCGGGGGGGGTGGGTACACTGAAGCTTTCTTT	NA	TRBJ1-1	NA	TRBV5-4
CASSLVAGGPTDTQYF	TGTGCCAGCAGCTTAGTTGCGGGGGGGCCAACAGATACGCAGTATTTT	NA	TRBJ2-3	TRBD2	TRBV11-2
CASSEANGRGGTEAFF	TGTGCCAGCAGTGAAGCAAACGGGAGGGGCGGCACTGAAGCTTTCTTT	few	TRBJ1-1	NA	TRBV2
CASTISTGELFF	TGTGCCAGCACCATTTCCACCGGGGAGCTGTTTTTT	NA	TRBJ2-2	NA	TRBV25-1
CASSVLNRWLAKNIQYF	TGTGCCAGCAGCGTCTTGAACAGGTGGCTAGCCAAAAACATTCAGTACTTC	once	TRBJ2-4	NA	TRBV5-6
CASSLGGGIEQYF	TGCGCCAGCAGCTTGGGAGGCGGGATCGAGCAGTACTTC	NA	TRBJ2-7	NA	TRBV5-1
CSASEVASQFF	TGCAGTGCTAGTGAGGTAGCAAGCCAGTTCTTC	once	TRBJ2-1	NA	TRBV20-1
CASSKDGGRTKNIQYF	TGTGCCAGCAGCAAAGACGGGGGGCGGACCAAAAACATTCAGTACTTC	NA	TRBJ2-4	NA	TRBV21-1
CSVVRGEKLFF	TGCAGCGTTGTCCGCGGTGAAAAACTGTTTTTT	few	TRBJ1-4	NA	TRBV29-1
CASSVGQDTEAFF	TGTGCCAGCTCCGTGGGTCAGGACACTGAAGCTTTCTTT	NA	TRBJ1-1	NA	TRBV18